This T cell receptor beta chain was identified during a study of shared clonotypes between healthy human individuals. Points from the study as a whole: Compared with memory subsets, naive subsets generally had larger estimated richness. Naive CD4 clonotypes overlapped across a handful of donors at approximately 5%.

Trimming took 1 base from V and 8 from J, leaving 15 bases between them. Germline values: CDR1 SGHNT, CDR2 YENEEA. There are 15 residues in the CDR3. Concerning this clone: Its antigen is unknown.

Each replicate PCR on the sorted subsets used about 0.2 ug DNA (approximately 33,000 T cell genomes). Assay used: immunoSEQ multiplex PCR; TCRdb lists only in-frame clones, some missing. The table records millions of clones, approximately 93% of them present only once. This chain joins TRBV11-3 and TRBJ2-1, with D maybe TRBD1 (6 bases). This receptor was obtained from a man between 18 and 35 years old in good health. Some clones in this sample may be carry-over from other donors' samples. The specimen sequenced was naive CD4+ T cells from PBMCs. Subset meaning: CD45RA+ positively selected. The CDR3 region is CASSLGDTRNDEQFF. The CDR3 DNA follows: TGTGCCAGCAGCTTAGGGGACACTAGGAATGATGAGCAGTTCTTC.